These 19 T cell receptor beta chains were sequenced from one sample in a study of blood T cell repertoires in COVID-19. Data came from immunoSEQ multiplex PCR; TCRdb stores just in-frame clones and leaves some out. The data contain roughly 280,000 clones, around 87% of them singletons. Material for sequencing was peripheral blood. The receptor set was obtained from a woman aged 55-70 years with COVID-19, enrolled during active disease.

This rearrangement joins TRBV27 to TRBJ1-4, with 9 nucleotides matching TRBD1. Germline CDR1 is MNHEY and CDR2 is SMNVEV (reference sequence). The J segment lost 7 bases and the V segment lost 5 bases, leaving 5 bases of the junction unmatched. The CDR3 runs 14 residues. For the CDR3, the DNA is TGTGCCAGCAGTCCGACAGGGGGAGGTGAAAAACTGTTTTTT. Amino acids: CASSPTGGGEKLFF.

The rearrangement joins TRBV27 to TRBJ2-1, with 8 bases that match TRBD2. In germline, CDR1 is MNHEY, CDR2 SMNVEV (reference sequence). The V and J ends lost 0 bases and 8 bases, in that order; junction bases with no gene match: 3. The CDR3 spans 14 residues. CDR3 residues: CASSLSGRAYEQFF. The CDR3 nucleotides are TGTGCCAGCAGTTTATCCGGGAGGGCCTATGAGCAGTTCTTC.

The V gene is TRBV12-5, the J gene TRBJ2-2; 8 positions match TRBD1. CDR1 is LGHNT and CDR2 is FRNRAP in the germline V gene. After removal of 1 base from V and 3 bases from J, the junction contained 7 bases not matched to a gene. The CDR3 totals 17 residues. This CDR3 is CASGLAGTGFDTGELFF. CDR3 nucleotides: TGTGCTAGTGGTTTGGCCGGGACAGGCTTTGACACCGGGGAGCTGTTTTTT.

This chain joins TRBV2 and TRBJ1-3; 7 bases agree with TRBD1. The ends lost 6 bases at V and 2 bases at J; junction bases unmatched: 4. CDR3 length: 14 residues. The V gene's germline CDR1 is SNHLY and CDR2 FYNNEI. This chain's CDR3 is CASRRQGTGNTIYF. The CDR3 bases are TGTGCCAGCAGACGACAGGGTACTGGAAACACCATATATTTT.

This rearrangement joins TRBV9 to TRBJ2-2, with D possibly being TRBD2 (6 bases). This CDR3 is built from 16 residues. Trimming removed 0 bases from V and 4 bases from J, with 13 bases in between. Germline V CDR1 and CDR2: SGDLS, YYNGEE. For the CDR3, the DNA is TGTGCCAGCAGCGTAGGAGGGAGGATAAGCACCGGGGAGCTGTTTTTT. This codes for CASSVGGRISTGELFF.

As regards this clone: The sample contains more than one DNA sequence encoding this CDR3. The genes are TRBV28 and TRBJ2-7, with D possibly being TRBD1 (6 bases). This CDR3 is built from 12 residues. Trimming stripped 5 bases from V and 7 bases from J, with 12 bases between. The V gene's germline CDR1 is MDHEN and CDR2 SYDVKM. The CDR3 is CASSLSRGEQYF. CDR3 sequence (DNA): TGTGCCAGCAGTCTCTCGAGGGGGGAGCAGTACTTC.

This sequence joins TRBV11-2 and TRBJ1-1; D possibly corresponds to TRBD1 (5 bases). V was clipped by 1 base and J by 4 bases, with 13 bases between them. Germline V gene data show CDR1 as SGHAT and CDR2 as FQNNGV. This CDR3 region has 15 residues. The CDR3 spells CASSLGGVVVTEAFF. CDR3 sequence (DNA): TGTGCCAGCAGCTTAGGGGGGGTGGTGGTCACTGAAGCTTTCTTT. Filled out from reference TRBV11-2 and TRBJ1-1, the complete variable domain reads EAGVAQSPRYKIIEKRQSVAFWCNPISGHATLYWYQQILGQGPKLLIQFQNNGVVDDSQLPKDRFSAERLKGVDSTLKIQPAKLEDSAVYLCASSLGGVVVTEAFFGQGTRLTVV.

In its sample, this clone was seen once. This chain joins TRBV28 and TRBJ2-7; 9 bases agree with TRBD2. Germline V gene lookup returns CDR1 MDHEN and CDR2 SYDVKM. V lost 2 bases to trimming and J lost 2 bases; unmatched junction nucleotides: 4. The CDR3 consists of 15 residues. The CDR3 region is CASSLPAGGPYEQYF. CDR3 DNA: TGTGCCAGCAGTTTACCGGCGGGAGGGCCCTACGAGCAGTACTTC.

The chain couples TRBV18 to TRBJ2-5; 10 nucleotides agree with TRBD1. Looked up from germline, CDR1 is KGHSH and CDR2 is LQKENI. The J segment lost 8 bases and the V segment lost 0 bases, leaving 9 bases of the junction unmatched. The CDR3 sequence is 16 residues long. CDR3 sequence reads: CASSPPGQGSKRTQYF. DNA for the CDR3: TGTGCCAGCTCACCACCGGGACAGGGGAGCAAGAGAACCCAGTACTTC.

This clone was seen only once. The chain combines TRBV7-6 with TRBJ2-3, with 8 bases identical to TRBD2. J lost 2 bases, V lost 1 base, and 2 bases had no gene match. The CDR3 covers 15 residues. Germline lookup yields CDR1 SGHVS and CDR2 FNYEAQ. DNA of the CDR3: TGTGCCAGCAGCTTAGGGGGACTAGACACAGATACGCAGTATTTT. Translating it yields CASSLGGLDTDTQYF.

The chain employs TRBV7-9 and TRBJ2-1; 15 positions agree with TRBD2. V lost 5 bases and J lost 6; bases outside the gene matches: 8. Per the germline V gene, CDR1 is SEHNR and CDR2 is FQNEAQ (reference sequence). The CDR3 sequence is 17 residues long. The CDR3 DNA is TGTGCCAGCAGCGTACGGGGGACTAGCGGGAGGATCAATGAGCAGTTCTTC. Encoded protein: CASSVRGTSGRINEQFF.

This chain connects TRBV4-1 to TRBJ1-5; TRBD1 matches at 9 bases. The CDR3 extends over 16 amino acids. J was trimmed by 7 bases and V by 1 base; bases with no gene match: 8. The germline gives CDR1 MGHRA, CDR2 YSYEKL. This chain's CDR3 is CASSQVRGQGFQPQHF. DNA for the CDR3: TGCGCCAGCAGCCAAGTCCGTGGACAGGGGTTCCAGCCCCAGCATTTT.

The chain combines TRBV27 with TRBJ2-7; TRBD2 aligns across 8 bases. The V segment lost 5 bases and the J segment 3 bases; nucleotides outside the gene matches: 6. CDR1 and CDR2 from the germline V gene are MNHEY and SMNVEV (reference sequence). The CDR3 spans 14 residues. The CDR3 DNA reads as TGTGCCAGCAGTCTCACTAGCGGAGACTACGAGCAGTACTTC. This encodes CASSLTSGDYEQYF.

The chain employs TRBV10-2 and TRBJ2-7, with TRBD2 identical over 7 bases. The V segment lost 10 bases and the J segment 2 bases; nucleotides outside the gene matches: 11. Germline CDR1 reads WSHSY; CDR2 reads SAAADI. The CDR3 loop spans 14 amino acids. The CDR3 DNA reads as TGCGCCACCTCACTAGCGAGTACCACCTACGAGCAGTACTTC. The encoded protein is CATSLASTTYEQYF.

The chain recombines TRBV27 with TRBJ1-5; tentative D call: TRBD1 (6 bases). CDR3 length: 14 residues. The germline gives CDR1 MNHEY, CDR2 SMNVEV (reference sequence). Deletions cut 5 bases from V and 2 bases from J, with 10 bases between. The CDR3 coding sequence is TGTGCCAGCAGTCCCAGGGGAGGCAATCAGCCCCAGCATTTT. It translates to CASSPRGGNQPQHF.

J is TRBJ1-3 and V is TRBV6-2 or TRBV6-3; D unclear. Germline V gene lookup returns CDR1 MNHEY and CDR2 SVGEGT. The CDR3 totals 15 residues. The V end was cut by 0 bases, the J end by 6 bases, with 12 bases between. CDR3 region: CASSYSRQPENTIYF. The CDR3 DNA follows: TGTGCCAGCAGTTACTCGAGGCAGCCAGAAAACACCATATATTTT.

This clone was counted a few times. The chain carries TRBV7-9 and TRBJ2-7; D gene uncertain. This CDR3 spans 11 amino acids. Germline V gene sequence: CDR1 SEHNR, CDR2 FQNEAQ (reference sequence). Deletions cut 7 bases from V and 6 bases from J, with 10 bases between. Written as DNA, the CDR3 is TGTGCCAGCACCCCTGCGTCCGAGCAGTACTTC. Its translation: CASTPASEQYF.

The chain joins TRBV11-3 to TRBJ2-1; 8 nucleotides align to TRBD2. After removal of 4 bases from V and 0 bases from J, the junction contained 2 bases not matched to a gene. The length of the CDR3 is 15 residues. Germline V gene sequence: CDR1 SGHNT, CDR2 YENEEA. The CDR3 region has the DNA TGTGCCAGCAGCTCCAGCGGGAGCTCCTACAATGAGCAGTTCTTC. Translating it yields CASSSSGSSYNEQFF. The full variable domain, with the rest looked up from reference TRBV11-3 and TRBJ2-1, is EAGVVQSPRYKIIEKKQPVAFWCNPISGHNTLYWYLQNLGQGPELLIRYENEEAVDDSQLPKDRFSAERLKGVDSTLKIQPAELGDSAVYLCASSSSGSSYNEQFFGPGTRLTVL.

The chain's CDR3 is CASSTDRGRRVFGYTF. The CDR3 DNA sequence: TGTGCCAGTAGTACGGACAGGGGGCGCAGGGTTTTTGGCTACACCTTC. The chain has TRBV19 and TRBJ1-2; 11 nucleotides align to TRBD1. This CDR3 contains 16 residues. V lost 4 bases to trimming and J lost 7 bases; unmatched junction nucleotides: 11. The germline V gene has CDR1 LNHDA and CDR2 SQIVND (reference sequence).